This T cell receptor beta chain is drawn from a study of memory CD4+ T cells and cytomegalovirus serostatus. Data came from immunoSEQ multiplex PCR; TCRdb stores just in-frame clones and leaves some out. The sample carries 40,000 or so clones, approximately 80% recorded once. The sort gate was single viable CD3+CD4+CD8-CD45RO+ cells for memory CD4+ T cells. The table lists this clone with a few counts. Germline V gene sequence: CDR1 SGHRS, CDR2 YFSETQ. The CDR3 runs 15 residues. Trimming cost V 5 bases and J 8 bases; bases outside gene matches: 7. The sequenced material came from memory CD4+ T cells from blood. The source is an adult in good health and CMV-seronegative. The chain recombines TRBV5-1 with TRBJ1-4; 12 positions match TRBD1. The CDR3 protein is CASSSRGTGGEKLFF. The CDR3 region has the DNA TGCGCCAGCAGTTCTCGAGGGACAGGGGGCGAAAAACTGTTTTTT.